One and the same sample provided the 22 T cell receptor beta chains below, sequenced in a study of HIV-infected patients and healthy controls (dated by TCRdb to the mid-2010s). The library was made by 5' RACE. TCRdb names Illumina MiSeq as the instrument used. Reverse transcription of 500 ng RNA was performed with SuperScript III using primers directed against the alpha and beta constant regions. Separate alpha and beta chain libraries were made by chain-specific third strand synthesis with multiplexing indices. Starting from the raw public reads, TCRdb applied fastp trimming at Q25, assembled clones with MiXCR and retained in-frame beta chains. Every entry covers one CDR3 protein and lists the most common genes and DNA from its rows. Counted in this sample were 15,000 to 20,000 distinct CDR3 sequences; about 9.4% of them appeared once. The ten top clones hold approximately 3.1% of the sample. Since whole blood was used without any cell fractionation, the repertoire reflected all peripheral T cells in unsorted form.

Specimen: blood. The receptors here all came from an adult in good health.

This clonotype was found many times. V and J are TRBV15 and TRBJ2-3; 8 bases are shared with TRBD2. The length of the CDR3 is 17 residues. Germline CDR1 and CDR2: LNHNV and YYDKDF (reference sequence). V lost 5 bases, J lost 2 bases, and 12 bases stayed unmatched. The CDR3 sequence: CATSRGGRDTLTDTQYF. The CDR3 nucleotides are TGTGCCACCAGCCGGGGGGGGCGGGATACCCTCACAGATACGCAGTATTTT.

The chain combines TRBV29-1 with TRBJ1-5; 9 bases map to TRBD1. Germline V CDR1 and CDR2: SQVTM, ANQGSEA. The CDR3 has 13 residues. V lost 4 bases to trimming and J lost 4 bases; unmatched junction nucleotides: 2. As DNA, the CDR3 is TGCAGCGTTGGGGGACAGGGTAATCAGCCCCAGCATTTT. Amino acid sequence: CSVGGQGNQPQHF.

At least ten counts were recorded for this clonotype. V gene TRBV25-1 combines with J gene TRBJ2-3; D unresolved. The CDR3 totals 15 residues. The germline CDR1 and CDR2 sequences are MGHDK and SYGVNS. Trimming pared 1 base from V and 3 bases from J, leaving 11 bases between. CDR3 loop: CASSESGQATDTQYF. For the CDR3, the DNA is TGTGCCAGCAGTGAATCGGGCCAGGCTACAGATACGCAGTATTTT.

This clonotype was seen many times. The chain has TRBV5-5 and TRBJ1-2; TRBD1 is a possible D gene (6 bases). V lost 4 bases and J lost 2, with 12 bases in between. Germline-derived CDR1 and CDR2 are SGHKS and YYEKEE (reference sequence). The CDR3 has 14 amino acids. The CDR3 spells CASSHPTGNYGYTF. In DNA, the CDR3 is TGTGCCAGCAGCCATCCCACAGGGAACTATGGCTACACCTTC.

This sequence joins TRBV5-1 and TRBJ1-1; D gene uncertain. The CDR3 length is 13 residues. Trimming took 4 bases from V and 6 from J, leaving 13 bases between them. The germline V gene has CDR1 SGHRS and CDR2 YFSETQ. CDR3 bases: TGCGCCAGCAGCCCGGACGGTAACGCTGAAGCTTTCTTT. It translates to CASSPDGNAEAFF.

The chain couples TRBV28 to TRBJ1-5; D is ambiguous. CDR3 length equals 12 residues. V was shortened by 4 bases and J by 7 bases, with 8 bases between the two germline ends. The germline V gene encodes CDR1 MDHEN and CDR2 SYDVKM. This CDR3 reads CASSWAGQPQHF. The CDR3 DNA reads TGTGCCAGCAGTTGGGCGGGGCAGCCCCAGCATTTT.

This chain connects TRBV12-3 or TRBV12-4 to TRBJ2-1; 11 bases fit TRBD2. The V segment lost 1 base and the J segment 9 bases; nucleotides outside the gene matches: 5. The CDR3 contains 15 residues. In DNA form, the CDR3 reads TGTGCCAGCAGTTTAGTCCTAGCGGGAGGAAGTGAGCAGTTCTTC. The encoded protein is CASSLVLAGGSEQFF.

This clonotype was seen repeatedly, ten times or more. The chain couples TRBV28 to TRBJ2-2; no definite D call. This CDR3 spans 13 amino acids. Germline values: CDR1 MDHEN, CDR2 SYDVKM. The V and J ends lost 6 bases and 4 bases respectively, with 9 bases between them. The chain's CDR3 is CASSRPGTGELFF. In nucleotides, the CDR3 is TGTGCCAGCAGCCGCCCCGGCACCGGGGAGCTGTTTTTT.

This clonotype was counted only a few times. CDR3 protein: CASSLGREETQYF. The CDR3 DNA is TGTGCCAGTAGTTTGGGTAGGGAAGAGACCCAGTACTTC. The genes are TRBV19 and TRBJ2-5, with D hard to call. Trimming cost V 5 bases and J 3 bases, with 10 bases left between them. The CDR3 contains 13 residues. Germline CDR1 is LNHDA and CDR2 is SQIVND (reference sequence).

This clonotype has a count of ten or more. V gene TRBV28 combines with J gene TRBJ2-7; D is unclear. Trimming cost V 6 bases and J 13 bases, with 16 bases left between them. The CDR3 is made up of 11 amino acids. Germline CDR1 and CDR2: MDHEN and SYDVKM. The CDR3 protein is CASSSPLGCYF. CDR3 bases: TGTGCCAGCAGCTCCCCTCTGGGGTGTTACTTC.

This clonotype turned up a few times. This sequence joins TRBV5-4 and TRBJ2-5; 7 nucleotides line up with TRBD2. The germline gives CDR1 SGHNT, CDR2 YYREEE (reference sequence). The CDR3 is 14 residues long. V was clipped by 4 bases and J by 0 bases; unmatched bases: 3. CDR3 DNA: TGTGCCAGCAGCCTCGGACTAGACCAAGAGACCCAGTACTTC. This codes for CASSLGLDQETQYF.

This clonotype was observed at least ten times. J is TRBJ1-1 and V is TRBV6-2 or TRBV6-3, with TRBD1 matching over 7 bases. V dropped 6 bases and J dropped 6; count of bases not matched to a gene: 7. CDR1 and CDR2 (germline): MNHEY, SVGEGT. The CDR3 has 13 amino acids. The CDR3, as DNA: TGTGCCAGCAGGGGAACAGGGGAGGCTGAAGCTTTCTTT. Translation: CASRGTGEAEAFF.

This clonotype was counted between two and nine times. The chain uses TRBV19 and TRBJ1-4; D is unclear. CDR1 LNHDA and CDR2 SQIVND come from the germline V gene (reference sequence). V was clipped by 6 bases and J by 0 bases, with 8 bases between them. The CDR3 is 14 amino acids. The CDR3 loop is CASRQQATNEKLFF. The DNA of the CDR3 is TGTGCCAGTAGGCAGCAGGCAACTAATGAAAAACTGTTTTTT.

By share of the sample, this clonotype is medium-sized (0.01 to 0.1%). The chain has TRBV5-1 and TRBJ2-7, with 9 bases matching TRBD2. The CDR3 extends over 14 amino acids. CDR1 SGHRS and CDR2 YFSETQ come from the germline V gene. Losses at the gene ends were 5 bases for V and 3 bases for J; bases not matched to a gene: 6. The CDR3 loop reads CASSPGLASYEQYF. The CDR3 DNA sequence: TGCGCCAGCAGTCCCGGACTAGCGAGCTACGAGCAGTACTTC.

This clonotype was seen many times. The chain carries TRBV5-6 and TRBJ2-7; D gene ambiguous. Germline CDR1 SGHDT, CDR2 YYEEEE. Trimming took 3 bases from V and 7 from J, leaving 8 bases between them. CDR3 length equals 11 residues. The CDR3 loop reads CASSSRLEQYF. CDR3 coding DNA: TGTGCCAGCAGCTCCCGGCTGGAGCAGTACTTC.

This clonotype was observed many times. The CDR3 DNA is TGTGCCAGCAGTTTATATTTGGCTAGCGCGGATACGCAGTATTTT. It is translated as CASSLYLASADTQYF. The genes are TRBV27 and TRBJ2-3; D is perhaps TRBD2 (6 bases). The CDR3 consists of 15 residues. V was clipped by 1 base and J by 6 bases, with 14 bases between them. The germline V gene has CDR1 MNHEY and CDR2 SMNVEV (reference sequence).

The sample holds many counts of this clonotype. The chain employs TRBV5-6 and TRBJ2-3; D gene uncertain. CDR3 length: 11 amino acids. Trimming shortened V by 0 bases and J by 12 bases, and 8 bases separated the two germline ends. Germline values: CDR1 SGHDT, CDR2 YYEEEE. The CDR3 DNA sequence: TGTGCCAGCAGCTTGGTGCAGGATCAGTATTTT. This encodes CASSLVQDQYF.

The chain combines TRBV2 with TRBJ1-2, with 12 nucleotides matching TRBD1. CDR1 and CDR2 (germline): SNHLY, FYNNEI. The CDR3 loop spans 15 amino acids. Trimming at V came to 0 bases and at J to 7 bases, leaving 3 bases not matched to a gene. The CDR3 nucleotides are TGTGCCAGCAGTGAAGCGGGACAGGGGGCGCCTGGCTACACCTTC. Its translation: CASSEAGQGAPGYTF. Based on the CDR3 plus reference TRBV2 and TRBJ1-2, the full variable domain is EPEVTQTPSHQVTQMGQEVILRCVPISNHLYFYWYRQILGQKVEFLVSFYNNEISEKSEIFDDQFSVERPDGSNFTLKIRSTKLEDSAMYFCASSEAGQGAPGYTFGSGTRLTVV.

The chain carries TRBV19 and TRBJ2-7; D is ambiguous. Germline V gives CDR1 LNHDA, CDR2 SQIVND (reference sequence). This CDR3 contains 11 residues. V shed 3 bases and J shed 6 bases, with 6 bases lying between them. The CDR3 is CASSIGSEQYF. CDR3 coding DNA: TGTGCCAGTAGTATCGGCAGCGAGCAGTACTTC.

J is TRBJ2-3 and V is TRBV7-2, with TRBD2 identical over 11 bases. The CDR3 is 18 residues long. From germline, CDR1 is SGHTA and CDR2 FQGNSA. With V trimmed by 5 bases and J by 1 base, 11 bases remained unmatched. Here the CDR3 DNA reads TGTGCCAGCAGCCCTAGTAGCGGGAGGGCCCTCGGCACAGATACGCAGTATTTT. Translating it yields CASSPSSGRALGTDTQYF.

V usage is TRBV10-3 and J usage is TRBJ2-7; perhaps D is TRBD1 or TRBD2 (5 bases each). Germline CDR1 is ENHRY and CDR2 is SYGVKD. V was shortened by 4 bases and J by 2 bases, with 18 bases between the two germline ends. The CDR3 has 16 amino acids. CDR3 DNA sequence: TGTGCCATCAGTGCAAACCGGGACCAGCCCCCCTACGAGCAGTACTTC. Translated, it gives CAISANRDQPPYEQYF.

This clonotype was counted at least ten times. J is TRBJ2-5 and V is TRBV7-2; D is possibly TRBD2 (5 bases). Germline loops: CDR1 SGHTA, CDR2 FQGNSA. The CDR3 spans 14 residues. Trimming took 7 bases from V and 1 from J, leaving 13 bases between them. CDR3 in amino acids: CASTPGFLQETQYF. In DNA, the CDR3 is TGTGCCAGCACCCCGGGATTCCTCCAAGAGACCCAGTACTTC. Based on the CDR3 plus reference TRBV7-2 and TRBJ2-5, the full variable domain is GAGVSQSPSNKVTEKGKDVELRCDPISGHTALYWYRQSLGQGLEFLIYFQGNSAPDKSGLPSDRFSAERTGGSVSTLTIQRTQQEDSAVYLCASTPGFLQETQYFGPGTRLLVL.